Sequencing of this T cell receptor (beta chain) was carried out in a study of blood T cell repertoires in COVID-19. On the study more broadly: Samples of COVID-19 (acute and convalescent) were obtained from the United States, Italy and Spain.

How the authors handled the data: Amplification of reference gene primers provided the estimated nucleated cell counts. The data were produced by immunoSEQ multiplex PCR, yet TCRdb's version contains in-frame clones alone and is incomplete. Clonal size and the V and J genes are those of that table, whereas D and trimming came from the DNA. Among some 150,000 clones, approximately 82% were seen once, and the ten largest hold around 1.6%. This clone was counted a single time. The V gene lost 8 bases and the J gene lost 5 bases, with 12 bases spanning the gap. CDR1 and CDR2 from the germline V gene are KGHDR and SFDVKD. The CDR3 is made up of 13 amino acids.

The chain employs TRBV24-1 and TRBJ2-1; TRBD2 might be the D (6 bases). This TCR was recovered from a human donor in a cohort sampled during active COVID-19. Sequencing was carried out using peripheral blood. The DNA of the CDR3 is TGTGCCACCAATTCGCGGGGTGACAATGAGCAGTTCTTC. Translating it yields CATNSRGDNEQFF.